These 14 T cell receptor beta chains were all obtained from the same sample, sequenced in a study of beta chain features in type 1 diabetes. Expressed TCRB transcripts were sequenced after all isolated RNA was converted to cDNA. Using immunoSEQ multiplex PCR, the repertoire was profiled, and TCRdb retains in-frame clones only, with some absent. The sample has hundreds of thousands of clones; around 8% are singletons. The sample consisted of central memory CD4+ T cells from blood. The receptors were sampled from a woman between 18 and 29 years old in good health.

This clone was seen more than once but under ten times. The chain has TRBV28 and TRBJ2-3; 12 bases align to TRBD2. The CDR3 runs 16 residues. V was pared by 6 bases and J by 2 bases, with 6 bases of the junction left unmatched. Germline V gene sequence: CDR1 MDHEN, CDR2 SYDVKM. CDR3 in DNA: TGTGCCAGCAGCAACGGACTAGCGGGGTTCACAGATACGCAGTATTTT. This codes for CASSNGLAGFTDTQYF.

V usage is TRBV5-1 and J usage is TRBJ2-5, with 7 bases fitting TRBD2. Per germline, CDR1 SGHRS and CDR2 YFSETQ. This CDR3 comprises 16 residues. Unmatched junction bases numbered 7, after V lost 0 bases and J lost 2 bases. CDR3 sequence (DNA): TGCGCCAGCAGCTTGGGTACCACTAGCGTGCAAGAGACCCAGTACTTC. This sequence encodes CASSLGTTSVQETQYF.

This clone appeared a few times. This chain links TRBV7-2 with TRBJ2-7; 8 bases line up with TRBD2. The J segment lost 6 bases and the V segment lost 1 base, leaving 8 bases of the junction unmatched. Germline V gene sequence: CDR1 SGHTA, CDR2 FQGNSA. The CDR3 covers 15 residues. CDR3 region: CASSLDYGRASEQYF. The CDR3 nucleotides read TGTGCCAGCAGCTTAGATTACGGGAGGGCCTCCGAGCAGTACTTC.

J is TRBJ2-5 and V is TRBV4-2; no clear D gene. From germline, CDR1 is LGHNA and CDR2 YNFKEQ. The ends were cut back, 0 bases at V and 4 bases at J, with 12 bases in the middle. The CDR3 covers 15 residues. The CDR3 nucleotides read TGTGCCAGCAGCCAAGACGTCTACTTGGGAGAGACCCAGTACTTC. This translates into CASSQDVYLGETQYF.

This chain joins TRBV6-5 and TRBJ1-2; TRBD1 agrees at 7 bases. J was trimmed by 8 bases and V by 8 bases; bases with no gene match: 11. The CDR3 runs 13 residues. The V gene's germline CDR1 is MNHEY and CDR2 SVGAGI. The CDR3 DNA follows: TGTGCCAGCGGCACAGGGGCCTCCCGGGGCTACACCTTC. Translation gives CASGTGASRGYTF.

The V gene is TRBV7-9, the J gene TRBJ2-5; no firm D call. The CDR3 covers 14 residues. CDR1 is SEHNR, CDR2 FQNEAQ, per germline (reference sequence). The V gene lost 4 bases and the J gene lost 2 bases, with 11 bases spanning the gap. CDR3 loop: CASSSQSSQETQYF. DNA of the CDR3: TGTGCCAGCAGCTCGCAGTCTAGTCAAGAGACCCAGTACTTC.

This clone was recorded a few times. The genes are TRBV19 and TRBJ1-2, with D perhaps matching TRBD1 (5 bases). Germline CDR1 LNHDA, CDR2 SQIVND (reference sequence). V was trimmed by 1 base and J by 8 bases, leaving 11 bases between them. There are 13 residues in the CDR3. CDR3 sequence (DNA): TGTGCCAGTAGTATAGCTGGGGCGCAGGGCTACACCTTC. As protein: CASSIAGAQGYTF.

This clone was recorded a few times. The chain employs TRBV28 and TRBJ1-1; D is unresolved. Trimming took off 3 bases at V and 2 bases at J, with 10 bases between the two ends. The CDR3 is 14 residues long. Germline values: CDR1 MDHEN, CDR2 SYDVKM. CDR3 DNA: TGTGCCAGCAGTTTGTCTTACGGAAACACTGAAGCTTTCTTT. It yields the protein CASSLSYGNTEAFF. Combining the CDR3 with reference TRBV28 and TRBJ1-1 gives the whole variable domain DVKVTQSSRYLVKRTGEKVFLECVQDMDHENMFWYRQDPGLGLRLIYFSYDVKMKEKGDIPEGYSVSREKKERFSLILESASTNQTSMYLCASSLSYGNTEAFFGQGTRLTVV.

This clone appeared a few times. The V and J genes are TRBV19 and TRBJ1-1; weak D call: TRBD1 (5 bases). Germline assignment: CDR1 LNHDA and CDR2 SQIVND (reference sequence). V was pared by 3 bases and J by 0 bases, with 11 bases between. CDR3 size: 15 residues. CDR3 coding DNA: TGTGCCAGTAGTATCGAGTCAGGGTTGAACACTGAAGCTTTCTTT. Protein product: CASSIESGLNTEAFF.

The CDR3 nucleotides are TGTGCCAGCGCACGGGCTGGCAATCAGCCCCAGCATTTT. Protein: CASARAGNQPQHF. The V and J genes are TRBV6-6 and TRBJ1-5; D remains ambiguous. V shed 8 bases and J shed 2 bases, with 10 bases lying between them. This CDR3 contains 13 residues. From germline, CDR1 is MNHNY and CDR2 SVGAGI (reference sequence).

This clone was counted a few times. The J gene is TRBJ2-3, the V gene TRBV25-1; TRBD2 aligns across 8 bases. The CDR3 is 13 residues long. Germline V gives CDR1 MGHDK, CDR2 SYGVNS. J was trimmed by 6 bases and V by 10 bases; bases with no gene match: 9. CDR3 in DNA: TGTGCCACTCAGCGGGAGCAAGGGGATACGCAGTATTTT. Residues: CATQREQGDTQYF.

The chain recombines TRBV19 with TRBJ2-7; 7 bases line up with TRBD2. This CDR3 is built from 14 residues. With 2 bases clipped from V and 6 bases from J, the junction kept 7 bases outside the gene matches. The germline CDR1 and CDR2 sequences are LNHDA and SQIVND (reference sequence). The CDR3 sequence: CASSISGIAGEQYF. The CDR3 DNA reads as TGTGCCAGTAGTATAAGCGGGATTGCGGGCGAGCAGTACTTC.

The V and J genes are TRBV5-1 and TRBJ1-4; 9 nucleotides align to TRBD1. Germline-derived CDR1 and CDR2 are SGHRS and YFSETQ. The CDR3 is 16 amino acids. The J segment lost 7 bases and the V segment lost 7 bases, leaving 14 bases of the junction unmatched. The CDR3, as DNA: TGCGCCAGCGCGTCTGGATACAGGGGGCAGGGTGAAAAACTGTTTTTT. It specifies CASASGYRGQGEKLFF.

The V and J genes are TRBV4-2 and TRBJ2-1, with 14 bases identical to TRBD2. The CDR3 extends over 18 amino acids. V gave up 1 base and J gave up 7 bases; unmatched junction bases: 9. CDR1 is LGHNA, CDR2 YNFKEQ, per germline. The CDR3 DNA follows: TGTGCCAGCAGCCAAGCGGGGACTAGCGGGAGAGGTGAGAATGAGCAGTTCTTC. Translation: CASSQAGTSGRGENEQFF.